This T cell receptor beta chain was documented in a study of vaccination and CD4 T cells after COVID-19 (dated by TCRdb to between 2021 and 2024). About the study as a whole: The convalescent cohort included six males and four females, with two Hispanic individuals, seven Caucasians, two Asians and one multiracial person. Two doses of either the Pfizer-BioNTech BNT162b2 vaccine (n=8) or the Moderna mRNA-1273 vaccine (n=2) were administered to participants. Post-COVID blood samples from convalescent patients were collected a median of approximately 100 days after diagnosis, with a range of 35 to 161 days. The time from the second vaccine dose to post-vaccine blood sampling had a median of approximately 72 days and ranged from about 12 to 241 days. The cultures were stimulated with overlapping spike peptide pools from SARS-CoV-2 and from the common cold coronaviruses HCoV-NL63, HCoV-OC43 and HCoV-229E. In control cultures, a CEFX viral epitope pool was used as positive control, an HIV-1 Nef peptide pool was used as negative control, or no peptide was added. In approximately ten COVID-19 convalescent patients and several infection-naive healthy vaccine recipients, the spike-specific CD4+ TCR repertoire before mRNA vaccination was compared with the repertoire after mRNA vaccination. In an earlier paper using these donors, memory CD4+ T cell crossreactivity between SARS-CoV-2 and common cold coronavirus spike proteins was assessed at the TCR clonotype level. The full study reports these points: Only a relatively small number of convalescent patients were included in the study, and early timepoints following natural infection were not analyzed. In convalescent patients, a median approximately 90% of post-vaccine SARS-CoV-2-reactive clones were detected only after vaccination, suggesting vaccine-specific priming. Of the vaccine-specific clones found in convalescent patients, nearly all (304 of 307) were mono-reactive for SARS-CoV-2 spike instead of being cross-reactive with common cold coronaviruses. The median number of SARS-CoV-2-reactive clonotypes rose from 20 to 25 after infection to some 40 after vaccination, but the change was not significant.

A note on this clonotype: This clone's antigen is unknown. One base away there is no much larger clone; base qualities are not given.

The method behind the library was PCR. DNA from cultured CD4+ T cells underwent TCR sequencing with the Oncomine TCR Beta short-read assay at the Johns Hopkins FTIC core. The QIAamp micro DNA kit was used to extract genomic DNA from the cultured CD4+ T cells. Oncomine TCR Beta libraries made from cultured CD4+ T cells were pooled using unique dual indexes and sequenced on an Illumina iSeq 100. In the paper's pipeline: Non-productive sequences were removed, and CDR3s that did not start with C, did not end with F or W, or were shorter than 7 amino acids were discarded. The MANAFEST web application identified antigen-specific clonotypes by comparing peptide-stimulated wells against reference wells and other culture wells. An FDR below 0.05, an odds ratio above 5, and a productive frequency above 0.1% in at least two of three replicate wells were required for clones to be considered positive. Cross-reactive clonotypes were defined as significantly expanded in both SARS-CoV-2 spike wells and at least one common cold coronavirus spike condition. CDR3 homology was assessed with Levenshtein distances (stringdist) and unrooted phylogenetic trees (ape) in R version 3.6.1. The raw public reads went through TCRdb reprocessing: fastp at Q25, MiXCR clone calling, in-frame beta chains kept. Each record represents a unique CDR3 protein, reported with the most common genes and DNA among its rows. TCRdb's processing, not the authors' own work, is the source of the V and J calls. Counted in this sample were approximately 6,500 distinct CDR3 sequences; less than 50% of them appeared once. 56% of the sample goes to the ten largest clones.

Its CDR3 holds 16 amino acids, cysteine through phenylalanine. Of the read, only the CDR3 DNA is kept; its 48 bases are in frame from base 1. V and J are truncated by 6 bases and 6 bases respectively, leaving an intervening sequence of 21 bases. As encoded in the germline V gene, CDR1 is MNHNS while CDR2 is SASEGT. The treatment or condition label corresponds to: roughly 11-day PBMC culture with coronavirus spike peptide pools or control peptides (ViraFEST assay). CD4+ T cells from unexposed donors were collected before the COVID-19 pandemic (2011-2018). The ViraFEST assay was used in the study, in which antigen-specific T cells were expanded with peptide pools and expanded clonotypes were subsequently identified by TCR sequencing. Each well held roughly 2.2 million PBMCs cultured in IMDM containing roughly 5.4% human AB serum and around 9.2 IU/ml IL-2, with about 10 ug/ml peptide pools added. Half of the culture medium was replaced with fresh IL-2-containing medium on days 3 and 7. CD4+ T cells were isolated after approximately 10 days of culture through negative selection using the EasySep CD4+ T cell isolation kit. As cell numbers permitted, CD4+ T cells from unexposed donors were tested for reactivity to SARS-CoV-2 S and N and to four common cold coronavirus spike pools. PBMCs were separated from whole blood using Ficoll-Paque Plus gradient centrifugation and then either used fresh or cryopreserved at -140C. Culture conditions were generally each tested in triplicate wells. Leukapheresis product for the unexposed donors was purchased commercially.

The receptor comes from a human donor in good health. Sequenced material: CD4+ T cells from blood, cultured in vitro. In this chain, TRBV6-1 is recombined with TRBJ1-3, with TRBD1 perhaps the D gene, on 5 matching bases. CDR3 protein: CASRMRGRARTNTIYF. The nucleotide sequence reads TGTGCCAGCAGGATGAGGGGCAGGGCCAGAACAAACACCATATATTTT.